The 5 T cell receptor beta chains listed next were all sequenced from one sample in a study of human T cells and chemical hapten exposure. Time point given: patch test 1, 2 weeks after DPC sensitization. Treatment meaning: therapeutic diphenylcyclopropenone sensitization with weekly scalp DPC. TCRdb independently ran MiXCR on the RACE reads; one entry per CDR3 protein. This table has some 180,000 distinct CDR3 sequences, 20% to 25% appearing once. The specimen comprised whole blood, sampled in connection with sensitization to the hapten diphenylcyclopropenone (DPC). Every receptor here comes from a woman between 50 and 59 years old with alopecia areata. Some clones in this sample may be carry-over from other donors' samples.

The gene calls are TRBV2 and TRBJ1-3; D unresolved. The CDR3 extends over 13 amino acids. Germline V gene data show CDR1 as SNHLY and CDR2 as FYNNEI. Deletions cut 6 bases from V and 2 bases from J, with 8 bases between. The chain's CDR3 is CASRIPTGNTIYF. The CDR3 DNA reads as TGTGCCAGCAGAATCCCGACTGGAAACACCATATATTTT.

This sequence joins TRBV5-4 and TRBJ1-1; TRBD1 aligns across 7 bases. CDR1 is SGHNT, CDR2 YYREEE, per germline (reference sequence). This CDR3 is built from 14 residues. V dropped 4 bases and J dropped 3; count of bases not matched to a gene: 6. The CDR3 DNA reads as TGTGCCAGCAGCCTCGACGGGACAGACACTGAAGCTTTCTTT. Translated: CASSLDGTDTEAFF.

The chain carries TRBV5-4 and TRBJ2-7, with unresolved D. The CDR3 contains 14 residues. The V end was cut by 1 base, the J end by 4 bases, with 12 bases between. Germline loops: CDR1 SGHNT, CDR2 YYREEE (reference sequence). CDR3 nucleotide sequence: TGTGCCAGCAGCTTGTCTGGTCCGGAGTACGAGCAGTACTTC. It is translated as CASSLSGPEYEQYF.

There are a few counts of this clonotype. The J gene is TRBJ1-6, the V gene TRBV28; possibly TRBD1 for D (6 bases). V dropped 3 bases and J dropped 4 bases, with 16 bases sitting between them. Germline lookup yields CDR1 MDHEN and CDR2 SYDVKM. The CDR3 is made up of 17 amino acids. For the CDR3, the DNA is TGTGCCAGCAGTTTTTCTTTCGACAGGACTTATAATTCACCCCTCCACTTT. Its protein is CASSFSFDRTYNSPLHF.

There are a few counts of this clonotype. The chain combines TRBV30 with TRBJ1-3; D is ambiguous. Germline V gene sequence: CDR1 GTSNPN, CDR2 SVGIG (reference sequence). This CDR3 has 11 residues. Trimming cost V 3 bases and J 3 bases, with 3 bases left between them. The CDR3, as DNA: TGTGCCTGGAGAGGTGGAAACACCATATATTTT. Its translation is CAWRGGNTIYF.